Below, one T cell receptor (beta chain) is given with its context. What it binds is unknown. Sequenced material consisted of expressed TCRB transcripts (all of the isolated RNA was reverse transcribed). TCRdb keeps only in-frame clones here, not all; method: immunoSEQ multiplex PCR. The table records a few hundred thousand clones, approximately 31% of them present only once. This entry belongs to a study of beta chain features in type 1 diabetes. Findings and limits, study-wide: Shorter TCRB CDR3s, moderately but significantly so, marked every one of the four CD4+ subsets in Type 1 diabetes patients. VDJ junctions sequenced from type 1 diabetes patients showed fewer insertions and more deletions.

The length of the CDR3 is 14 residues. The germline CDR1 and CDR2 sequences are SEHNR and FQNEAQ (reference sequence). V lost 3 bases to trimming and J lost 6 bases, with 13 bases between them. The receptor comes from a man aged 18 to 29 in good health. V is TRBV7-9 and J is TRBJ2-3; TRBD2 might be the D (5 bases). What was sequenced was naive CD4+ T cells from blood. The CDR3 DNA sequence: TGTGCCAGCAGCTTTCCGGGATCCGGCGATACGCAGTATTTT. Protein product: CASSFPGSGDTQYF. Supplemented by reference TRBV7-9 and TRBJ2-3, the full variable domain reads DTGVSQNPRHKITKRGQNVTFRCDPISEHNRLYWYRQTLGQGPEFLTYFQNEAQLEKSRLLSDRFSAERPKGSFSTLEIQRTEQGDSAMYLCASSFPGSGDTQYFGPGTRLTVL.